The T cell receptor (beta chain) under discussion was sequenced for a study of OX40 agonist ivuxolimab in advanced cancers. TCRdb's copy holds only in-frame clones and misses some; the assay was immunoSEQ multiplex PCR. The sample holds about 77,000 clones, around 87% seen once. The ends were cut back, 1 base at V and 3 bases at J, with 6 bases in the middle. Germline CDR1 is LNHNV and CDR2 is YYDKDF (reference sequence). The CDR3 is 13 residues long. The chain carries TRBV15 and TRBJ2-5; D remains unclear. The clonotype originates from an adult with an advanced solid tumor such as melanoma, head and neck, liver or kidney cancer. Sequencing was performed on CD4+ or CD8+ T cells sorted from blood, taken in a trial of the OX40 agonist ivuxolimab. The CDR3 DNA reads as TGTGCCACCAGCAGAGGACTTAAAGAGACCCAGTACTTC. Translation gives CATSRGLKETQYF.